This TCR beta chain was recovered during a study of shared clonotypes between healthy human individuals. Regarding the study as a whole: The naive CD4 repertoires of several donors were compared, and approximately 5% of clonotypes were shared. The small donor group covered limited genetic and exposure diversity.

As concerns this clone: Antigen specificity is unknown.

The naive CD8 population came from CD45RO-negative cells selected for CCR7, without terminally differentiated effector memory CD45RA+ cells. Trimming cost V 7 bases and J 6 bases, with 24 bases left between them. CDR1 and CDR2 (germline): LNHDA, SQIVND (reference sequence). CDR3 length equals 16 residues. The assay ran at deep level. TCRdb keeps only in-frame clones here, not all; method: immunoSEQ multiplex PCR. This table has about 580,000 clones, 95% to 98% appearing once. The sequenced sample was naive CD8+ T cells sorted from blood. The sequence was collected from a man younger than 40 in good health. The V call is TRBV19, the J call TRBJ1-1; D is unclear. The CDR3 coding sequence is TGTGCCAGTACCCCTTATGGGTTTGGGGTCTGGGCTGAAGCTTTCTTT. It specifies CASTPYGFGVWAEAFF.